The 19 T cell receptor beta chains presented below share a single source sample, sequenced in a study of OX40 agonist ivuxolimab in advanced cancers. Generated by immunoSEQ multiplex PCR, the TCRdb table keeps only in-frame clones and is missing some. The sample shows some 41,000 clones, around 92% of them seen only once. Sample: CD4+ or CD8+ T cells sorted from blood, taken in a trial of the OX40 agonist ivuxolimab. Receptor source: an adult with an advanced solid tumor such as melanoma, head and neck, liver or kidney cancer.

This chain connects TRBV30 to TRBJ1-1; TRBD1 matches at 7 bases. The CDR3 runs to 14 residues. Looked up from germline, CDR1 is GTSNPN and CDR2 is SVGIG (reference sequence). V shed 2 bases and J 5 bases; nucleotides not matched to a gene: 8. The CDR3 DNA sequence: TGTGCCTGGAGTCGTCAGGGGGTAAGGACTGAAGCTTTCTTT. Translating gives CAWSRQGVRTEAFF. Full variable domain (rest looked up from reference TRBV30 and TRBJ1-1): SQTIHQWPATLVQPVGSPLSLECTVEGTSNPNLYWYRQAAGRGLQLLFYSVGIGQISSEVPQNLSASRPQDRQFILSSKKLLLSDSGFYLCAWSRQGVRTEAFFGQGTRLTVV.

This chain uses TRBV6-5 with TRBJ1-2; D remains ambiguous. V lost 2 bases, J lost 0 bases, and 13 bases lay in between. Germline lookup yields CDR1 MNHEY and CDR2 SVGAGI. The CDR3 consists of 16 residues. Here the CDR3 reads CASSYAPRQTNYGYTF. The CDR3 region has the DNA TGTGCCAGCAGTTACGCCCCTCGGCAGACTAACTATGGCTACACCTTC.

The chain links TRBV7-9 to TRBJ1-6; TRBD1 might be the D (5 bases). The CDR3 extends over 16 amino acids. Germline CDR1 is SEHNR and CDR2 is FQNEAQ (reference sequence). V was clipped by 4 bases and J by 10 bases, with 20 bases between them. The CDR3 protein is CASSSRAGLPWSPLHF. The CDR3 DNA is TGTGCCAGCAGCTCTAGGGCGGGGCTACCTTGGTCACCCCTCCACTTT.

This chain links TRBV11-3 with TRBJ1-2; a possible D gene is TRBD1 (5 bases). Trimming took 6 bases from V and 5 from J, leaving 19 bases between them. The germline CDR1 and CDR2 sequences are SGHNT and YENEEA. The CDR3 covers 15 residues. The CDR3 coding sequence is TGTGCCAGCAGTCCGACTCACGGGCAGGGATATGGCTACACCTTC. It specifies CASSPTHGQGYGYTF.

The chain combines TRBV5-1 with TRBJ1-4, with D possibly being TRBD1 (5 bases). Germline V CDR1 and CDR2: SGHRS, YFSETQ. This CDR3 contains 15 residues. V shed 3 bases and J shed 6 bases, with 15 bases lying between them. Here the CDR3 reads CASSSAGTGDEKLFF. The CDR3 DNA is TGCGCCAGCAGCTCGGCCGGGACCGGGGATGAAAAACTGTTTTTT.

This CDR3 reads CASSLDTDSGNTIYF. The DNA of the CDR3 is TGCGCCAGCAGCTTGGACACTGACTCTGGAAACACCATATATTTT. This chain uses TRBV5-1 with TRBJ1-3, with no clear D. This CDR3 region has 15 residues. Germline V gene lookup returns CDR1 SGHRS and CDR2 YFSETQ. Trimming removed 0 bases from V and 0 bases from J, with 7 bases in between. The whole variable domain, filled in from reference TRBV5-1 and TRBJ1-3, reads KAGVTQTPRYLIKTRGQQVTLSCSPISGHRSVSWYQQTPGQGLQFLFEYFSETQRNKGNFPGRFSGRQFSNSRSEMNVSTLELGDSALYLCASSLDTDSGNTIYFGEGSWLTVV.

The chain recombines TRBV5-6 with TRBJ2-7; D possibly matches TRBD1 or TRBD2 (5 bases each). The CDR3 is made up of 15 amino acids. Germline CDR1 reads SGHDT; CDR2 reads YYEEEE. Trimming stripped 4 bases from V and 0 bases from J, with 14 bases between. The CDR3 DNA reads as TGTGCCAGCAGCGCCTCCGGGACGGCCTCCTACGAGCAGTACTTC. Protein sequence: CASSASGTASYEQYF.

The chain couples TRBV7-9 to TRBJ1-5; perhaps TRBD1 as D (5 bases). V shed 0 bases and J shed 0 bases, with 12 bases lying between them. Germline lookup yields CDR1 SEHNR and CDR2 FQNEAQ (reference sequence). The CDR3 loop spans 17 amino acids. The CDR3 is CASSLARAGHSNQPQHF. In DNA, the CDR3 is TGTGCCAGCAGCTTAGCGCGGGCAGGGCATAGCAATCAGCCCCAGCATTTT. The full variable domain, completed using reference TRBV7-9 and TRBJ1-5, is DTGVSQNPRHKITKRGQNVTFRCDPISEHNRLYWYRQTLGQGPEFLTYFQNEAQLEKSRLLSDRFSAERPKGSFSTLEIQRTEQGDSAMYLCASSLARAGHSNQPQHFGDGTRLSIL.

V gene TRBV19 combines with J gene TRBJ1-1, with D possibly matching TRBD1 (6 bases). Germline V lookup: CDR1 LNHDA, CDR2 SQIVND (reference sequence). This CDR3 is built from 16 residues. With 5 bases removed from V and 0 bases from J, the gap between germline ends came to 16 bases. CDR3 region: CASSFRQVTLNTEAFF. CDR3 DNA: TGTGCCAGTAGTTTCCGACAGGTAACCTTGAACACTGAAGCTTTCTTT.

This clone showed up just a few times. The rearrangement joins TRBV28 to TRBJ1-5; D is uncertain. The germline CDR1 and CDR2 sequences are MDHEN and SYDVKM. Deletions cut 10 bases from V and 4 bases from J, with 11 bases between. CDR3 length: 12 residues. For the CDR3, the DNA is TGTGCCACCCGGACGGTTAATCAGCCCCAGCATTTT. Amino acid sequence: CATRTVNQPQHF.

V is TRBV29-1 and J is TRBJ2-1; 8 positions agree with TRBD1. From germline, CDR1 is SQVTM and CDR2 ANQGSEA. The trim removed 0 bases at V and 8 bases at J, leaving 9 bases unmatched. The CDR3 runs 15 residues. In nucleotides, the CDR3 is TGCAGCGTTGAAGATCCAGGCAGGGGGCCTTATGAGCAGTTCTTC. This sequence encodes CSVEDPGRGPYEQFF.

Here the CDR3 DNA reads TGCGCCAGCCACACAGGGATCGTTAACTATGGCTACACCTTC. This translates into CASHTGIVNYGYTF. This rearrangement joins TRBV5-1 to TRBJ1-2, with D perhaps matching TRBD1 (6 bases). This CDR3 comprises 14 residues. Germline lookup yields CDR1 SGHRS and CDR2 YFSETQ. V was shortened by 7 bases and J by 1 base, with 14 bases between the two germline ends.

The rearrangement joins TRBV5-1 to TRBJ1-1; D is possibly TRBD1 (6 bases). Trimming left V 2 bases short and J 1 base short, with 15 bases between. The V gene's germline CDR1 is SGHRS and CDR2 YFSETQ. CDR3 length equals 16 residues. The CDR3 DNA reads TGCGCCAGCAGCTTAACGGGGGGCGCGAAGAACACTGAAGCTTTCTTT. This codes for CASSLTGGAKNTEAFF.

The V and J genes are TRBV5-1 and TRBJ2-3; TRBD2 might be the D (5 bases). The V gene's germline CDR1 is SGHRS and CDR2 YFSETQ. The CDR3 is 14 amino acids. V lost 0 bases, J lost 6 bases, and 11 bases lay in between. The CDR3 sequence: CASSLDSPGDTQYF. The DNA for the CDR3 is TGCGCCAGCAGCTTGGATAGCCCGGGGGATACGCAGTATTTT.

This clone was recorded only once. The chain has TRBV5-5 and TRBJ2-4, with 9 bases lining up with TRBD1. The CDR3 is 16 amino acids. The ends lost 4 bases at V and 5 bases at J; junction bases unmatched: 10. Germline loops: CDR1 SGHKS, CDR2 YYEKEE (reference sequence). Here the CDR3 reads CASSGGTGLTENIQYF. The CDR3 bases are TGTGCCAGCAGCGGCGGGACAGGGCTAACTGAAAACATTCAGTACTTC.

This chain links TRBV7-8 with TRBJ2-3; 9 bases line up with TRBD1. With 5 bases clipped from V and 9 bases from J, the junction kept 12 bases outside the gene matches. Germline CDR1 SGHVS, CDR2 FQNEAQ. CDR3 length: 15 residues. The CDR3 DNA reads TGTGCCAGCAGCCCCGCCGGGACAGGGAGCCAAACGCAGTATTTT. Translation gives CASSPAGTGSQTQYF.

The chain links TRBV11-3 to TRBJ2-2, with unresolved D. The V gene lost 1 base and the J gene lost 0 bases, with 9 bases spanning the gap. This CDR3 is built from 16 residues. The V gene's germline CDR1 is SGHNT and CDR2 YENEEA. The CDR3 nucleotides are TGTGCCAGCAGCTTAGGGACCAACGCGAACACCGGGGAGCTGTTTTTT. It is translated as CASSLGTNANTGELFF.

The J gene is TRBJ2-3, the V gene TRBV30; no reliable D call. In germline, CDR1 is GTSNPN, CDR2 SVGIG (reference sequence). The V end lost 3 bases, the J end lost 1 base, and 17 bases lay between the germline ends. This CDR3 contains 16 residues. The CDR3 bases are TGTGCCTGGAGGGGAACCTGGGGTGGGGGCACAGATACGCAGTATTTT. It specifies CAWRGTWGGGTDTQYF. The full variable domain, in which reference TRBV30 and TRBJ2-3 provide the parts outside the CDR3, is SQTIHQWPATLVQPVGSPLSLECTVEGTSNPNLYWYRQAAGRGLQLLFYSVGIGQISSEVPQNLSASRPQDRQFILSSKKLLLSDSGFYLCAWRGTWGGGTDTQYFGPGTRLTVL.

DNA for the CDR3: TGTGCCAGCAGCTCCGGACAGGGGAGATTCTATGGCTACACCTTC. Translation gives CASSSGQGRFYGYTF. This chain joins TRBV13 and TRBJ1-2, with TRBD1 identical over 9 bases. The ends lost 4 bases at V and 4 bases at J; junction bases unmatched: 7. The CDR3 extends over 15 amino acids. Germline V lookup: CDR1 PRHDT, CDR2 FYEKMQ (reference sequence).